This T cell receptor (beta chain) was sequenced for a study of vaccination and CD4 T cells after COVID-19. An Oncomine TCR Beta short-read assay was used to sequence the DNA from cultured CD4+ T cells. TCRdb itself ran the PCR reads through MiXCR, one entry per CDR3 protein. The sample shows approximately 19,000 distinct CDR3 sequences, 50% to 60% of them seen only once. As for treatment: roughly 11-day PBMC culture with coronavirus spike peptide pools or control peptides (ViraFEST assay). This clonotype was seen just once. What it binds is not known. Germline CDR1 and CDR2: DFQATT and SNEGSKA (reference sequence). This CDR3 region has 15 residues. The ends lost 4 bases at V and 4 bases at J; junction bases unmatched: 12.

The sample here was CD4+ T cells from blood, cultured in vitro, taken after SARS-CoV-2 vaccination. The sequence came from a human donor who had recovered from COVID-19. The rearrangement uses TRBV20-1 and TRBJ1-2; 7 nucleotides match TRBD1. Here the CDR3 reads CSATPQTTGRYGYTF. In nucleotides, the CDR3 is TGCAGTGCTACCCCGCAGACGACAGGGCGCTATGGCTACACCTTC.